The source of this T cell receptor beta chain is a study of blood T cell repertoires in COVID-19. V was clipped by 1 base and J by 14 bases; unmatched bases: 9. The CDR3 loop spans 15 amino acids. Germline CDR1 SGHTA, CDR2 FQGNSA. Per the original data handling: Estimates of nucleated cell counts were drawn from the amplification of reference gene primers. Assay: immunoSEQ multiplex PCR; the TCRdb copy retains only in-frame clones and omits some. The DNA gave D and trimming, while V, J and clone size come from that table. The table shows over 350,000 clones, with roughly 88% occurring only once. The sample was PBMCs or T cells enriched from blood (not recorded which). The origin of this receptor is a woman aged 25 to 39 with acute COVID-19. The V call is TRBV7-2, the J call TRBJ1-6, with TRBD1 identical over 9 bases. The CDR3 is CASSLGGQGGLSLHF. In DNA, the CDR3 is TGTGCCAGCAGCTTAGGGGGACAGGGTGGTCTATCCCTCCACTTT.